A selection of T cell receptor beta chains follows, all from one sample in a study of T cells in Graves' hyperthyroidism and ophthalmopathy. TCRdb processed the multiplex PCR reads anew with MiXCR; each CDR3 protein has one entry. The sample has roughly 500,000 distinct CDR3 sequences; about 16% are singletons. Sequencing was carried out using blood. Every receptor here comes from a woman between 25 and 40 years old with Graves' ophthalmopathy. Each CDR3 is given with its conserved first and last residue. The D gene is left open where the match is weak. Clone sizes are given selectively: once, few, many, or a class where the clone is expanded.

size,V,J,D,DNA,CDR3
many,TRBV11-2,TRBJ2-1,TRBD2,TGTGCCAGCAGCTCCGGGACTAGCGGATACAATGAGCAGTTCTTC,CASSSGTSGYNEQFF
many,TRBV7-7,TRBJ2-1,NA,TGTGCCAGCAGCTTAGATCCCCCCCACAGCTCCTACAATGAGCAGTTCTTC,CASSLDPPHSSYNEQFF
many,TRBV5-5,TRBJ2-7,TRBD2,TGTGCCAGCAGCCATCAAACTAGCGGGAGACGGGAGCAGTACTTC,CASSHQTSGRREQYF
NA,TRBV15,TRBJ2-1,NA,TGTGCCACGGCGCGGGACTTCTCCTACAATGAGCAGTTCTTC,CATARDFSYNEQFF
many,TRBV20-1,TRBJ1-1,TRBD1,TGCAGTGCTAGAGTCAGGGGGCTCGAAGCTTTCTTT,CSARVRGLEAFF
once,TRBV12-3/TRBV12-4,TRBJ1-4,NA,TGTGCCAGCAGTAACGGCGTTGATAATGAAAAACTGTTTTTT,CASSNGVDNEKLFF
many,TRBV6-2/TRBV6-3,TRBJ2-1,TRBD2,TGTGCCAGCAGTTACAGCGGGAGAGGGAATGAGCAGTTCTTC,CASSYSGRGNEQFF
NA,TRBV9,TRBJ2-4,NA,TGTGCCAGCAGCGTGGGGGGAGAGGTCAAAAACATTCAGTACTTC,CASSVGGEVKNIQYF
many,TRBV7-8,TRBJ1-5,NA,TGTGCCAGCAGTCTGGCAGGAATGGGCAATCAGCCCCAGCATTTT,CASSLAGMGNQPQHF
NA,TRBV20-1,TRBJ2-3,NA,TGCAGGGGGGCGTCTCAGGGTCCAGATACGCAGTATTTT,CRGASQGPDTQYF
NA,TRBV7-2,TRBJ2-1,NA,TGTGCCAGCAGCTTTTGGCCGTACAATGAGCAGTTCTTC,CASSFWPYNEQFF
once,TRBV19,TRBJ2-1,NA,TGTGCCAGTAGTGTGGCGCCAGCGGCAGGCTACAATGAGCAGTTCTTC,CASSVAPAAGYNEQFF
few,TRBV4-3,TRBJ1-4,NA,TGCGCCAGCAGCCAAGACTTAGGGTCTACTAATGAAAAACTGTTTTTT,CASSQDLGSTNEKLFF
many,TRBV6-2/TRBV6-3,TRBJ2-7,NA,TGTGCCAGCAGTTACGAAGTAGCGGCCGGGGGCTACGAGCAGTACTTC,CASSYEVAAGGYEQYF
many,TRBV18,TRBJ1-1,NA,TGTGCCAGCTCACGTGACCGGGACCGAGGAATGAACACTGAAGCTTTCTTT,CASSRDRDRGMNTEAFF
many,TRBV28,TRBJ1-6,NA,TGTGCCAGCAGGGTACCTAGGGGTATAAATTCACCCCTCCACTTT,CASRVPRGINSPLHF
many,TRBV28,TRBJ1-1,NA,TGTGCCAGCAGTTTCCCCTATATGAACACTGAAGCTTTCTTT,CASSFPYMNTEAFF
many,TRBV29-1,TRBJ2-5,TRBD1,TGCAGCATTGGGACAGCCTCGTGGGAGACCCAGTACTTC,CSIGTASWETQYF
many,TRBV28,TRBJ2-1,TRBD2,TGTGCCAGCAGTTTAATAACTAGCGGTTACAATGAGCAGTTCTTC,CASSLITSGYNEQFF
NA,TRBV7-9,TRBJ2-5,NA,TGTGCCAGCAGCTGGGGCGGGCGGCCGCAAGAGACCCAGTACTTC,CASSWGGRPQETQYF
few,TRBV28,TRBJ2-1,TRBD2,TGTGCCAGCAGTTTCCCTGCGGGAGGCTGGGATGAGCAGTTCTTC,CASSFPAGGWDEQFF
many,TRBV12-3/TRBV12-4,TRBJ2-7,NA,TGTGCCAGCAGTTTAGTGCCGAGACGGGGGGAGCAGTACTTC,CASSLVPRRGEQYF
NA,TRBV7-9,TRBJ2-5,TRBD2,TGTGCCAGCAGCTTACCTCTAGCGGAAGAGACCCAGTACTTC,CASSLPLAEETQYF
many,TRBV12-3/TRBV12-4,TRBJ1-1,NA,TGTGCCAGCACGACTGGAAAGAACACTGAAGCTTTCTTT,CASTTGKNTEAFF
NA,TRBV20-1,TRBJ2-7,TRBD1,TGCAGTGCTCGGACAGGGGATTGGGACGAGCAGTACTTC,CSARTGDWDEQYF
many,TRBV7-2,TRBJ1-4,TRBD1,TGTGCCAGCAGCTTGGACAGGAGGGTATCGGGTGAAAAACTGTTTTTT,CASSLDRRVSGEKLFF
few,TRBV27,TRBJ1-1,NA,TGTGCCAGCACTCCTGGGAACACACCGAACACTGAAGCTTTCTTT,CASTPGNTPNTEAFF
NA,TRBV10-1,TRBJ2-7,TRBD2,TGCGCCAGCAGTGAGACTAGCGGCTCCTACGGGCAGTACTTC,CASSETSGSYGQYF
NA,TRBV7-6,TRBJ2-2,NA,TGTGCCAGCAGCTCGAGGCATGTCGGGGAGCTGTTTTTT,CASSSRHVGELFF
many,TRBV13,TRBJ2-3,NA,TGTGCCAGCAGCTTATTGGGGGATACGCAGTATTTT,CASSLLGDTQYF
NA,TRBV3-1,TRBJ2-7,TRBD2,TGTGCCAGCAGCCAGAGGACTAGCGGGGACTACGAGCAGTACTTC,CASSQRTSGDYEQYF
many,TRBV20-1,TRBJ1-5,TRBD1,TGCAGTGCCCCCAGGACAGGGCATAATCAGCCCCAGCATTTT,CSAPRTGHNQPQHF
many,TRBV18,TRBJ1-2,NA,TGTGCCAGCTCACGACTGGACGGAACTAACTATGGCTACACCTTC,CASSRLDGTNYGYTF
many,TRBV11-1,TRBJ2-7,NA,TGTGCCAGCAGCCGCGACAGGTACCGCGAGCAGTACTTC,CASSRDRYREQYF
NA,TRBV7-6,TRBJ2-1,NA,TGTGCCAGCAGCCGAGGCACTAGAGAGCAGTTCTTC,CASSRGTREQFF
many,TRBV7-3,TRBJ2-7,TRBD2,TGTGCCAGCAGCTTAAAAGCGGGGGGCTACGAGCAGTACTTC,CASSLKAGGYEQYF
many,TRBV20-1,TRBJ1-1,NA,TGCAGTGCTAGTGACACCTCGAACACTGAAGCTTTCTTT,CSASDTSNTEAFF
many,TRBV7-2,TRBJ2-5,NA,TGTGCCAGCAGCCGTAGCGGTTGGGAGACCCAGTACTTC,CASSRSGWETQYF
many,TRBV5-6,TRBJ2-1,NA,TGTGCCAGCAGCGGCCAGAGCAATGAGCAGTTCTTC,CASSGQSNEQFF
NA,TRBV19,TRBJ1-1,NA,TGTGCCAGTATCCCCTTCCACCAGGGATTCATTTCGGCTGAAGCTTTCTTT,CASIPFHQGFISAEAFF
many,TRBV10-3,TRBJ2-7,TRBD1,TGTGCCATCAGCTCGAGCACAGGGGACGGCTACGAGCAGTACTTC,CAISSSTGDGYEQYF
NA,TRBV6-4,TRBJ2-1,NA,TGTGCCAGCAGTGACGGTGGCAGCCCCAATGAGCAGTTCTTC,CASSDGGSPNEQFF
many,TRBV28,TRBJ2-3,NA,TGTGCCAGCGGCGGGGTCACAGATACGCAGTATTTT,CASGGVTDTQYF
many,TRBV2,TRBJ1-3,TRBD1,TGTGCCAGCAACGGGGACAGCTCTGGAAACACCATATATTTT,CASNGDSSGNTIYF
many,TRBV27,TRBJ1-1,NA,TGTGCCAGCAGTTCAGTGAACACTGAAGCTTTCTTT,CASSSVNTEAFF
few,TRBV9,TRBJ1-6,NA,TGTGCCAGCAGCGCAACCCGGGAGGGGAATTCACCCCTCCACTTT,CASSATREGNSPLHF
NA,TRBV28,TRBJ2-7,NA,TGTGCCAGCCAGCCTCGCGGACGGTCCTACGAGCAGTACTTC,CASQPRGRSYEQYF
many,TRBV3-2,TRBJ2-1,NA,TGTGCCAGCAGCCTAAAACTAGCGGGCTCCTACAATGAGCAGTTCTTC,CASSLKLAGSYNEQFF
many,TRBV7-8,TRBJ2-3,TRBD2,TGTGCCAGCAGCAGACGAAGGCTAGCGGGAGGTCCTGGAACAGATACGCAGTATTTT,CASSRRRLAGGPGTDTQYF
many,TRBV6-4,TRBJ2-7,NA,TGTGCCAGCAGTTCTAACTATCCTTCCTACGAGCAGTACTTC,CASSSNYPSYEQYF
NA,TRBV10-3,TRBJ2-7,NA,TGTGCCATCTCAGAGACAACAGGGAGCGAGCAGTACTTC,CAISETTGSEQYF
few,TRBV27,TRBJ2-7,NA,TGTGCCAGCAGCCGGCCCCCAGCGGAAAGTTCCTACGAGCAGTACTTC,CASSRPPAESSYEQYF
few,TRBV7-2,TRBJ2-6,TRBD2,TGTGCCACCCCGGGAGGCTCTGGGGCCAACGTCCTGACTTTC,CATPGGSGANVLTF
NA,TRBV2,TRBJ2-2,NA,TGTGCCAGCATGCCTAGAACATACAAGACCGGGGAGCTGTTTTTT,CASMPRTYKTGELFF